This passage covers 8 T cell receptor beta chains from one sample sequenced in a study of siplizumab effects on memory and regulatory T cells. The protocol was immunoSEQ multiplex PCR, while the TCRdb copy is restricted to in-frame clones and leaves out a portion. The sample contains 99,000 or so clones, over 90% of which appear only once. Sample: non-Treg CD4+ T cells sorted from blood. These receptors were taken from a human donor in good health.

The chain uses TRBV5-6 and TRBJ2-2; D not resolved. Trimming shortened V by 6 bases and J by 1 base, and 4 bases separated the two germline ends. There are 12 residues in the CDR3. CDR1 and CDR2 from the germline V gene are SGHDT and YYEEEE. CDR3 sequence (DNA): TGTGCCAGCAACCAGAACACCGGGGAGCTGTTTTTT. It codes for CASNQNTGELFF.

The chain couples TRBV27 to TRBJ1-2, with D tentatively TRBD1 (5 bases). Germline CDR1 reads MNHEY; CDR2 reads SMNVEV (reference sequence). Trimming left V 9 bases short and J 8 bases short, with 22 bases between. The CDR3 contains 14 residues. In nucleotides, the CDR3 is TGTGCCAGTAAAGGGGACTGGGCGGGGGAGGGCTACACCTTC. Encoded protein: CASKGDWAGEGYTF.

The rearrangement uses TRBV6-1 and TRBJ1-1; D remains unclear. Germline CDR1 is MNHNS and CDR2 is SASEGT. This CDR3 has 15 residues. Trimming left V 0 bases short and J 4 bases short, with 12 bases between. The CDR3 nucleotides read TGTGCCAGCAGTGAAGCGGCTCCCCGTTCCACTGAAGCTTTCTTT. The encoded protein is CASSEAAPRSTEAFF.

The V call is TRBV5-6, the J call TRBJ1-5; D is uncertain. The CDR3 covers 15 residues. V was trimmed by 0 bases and J by 7 bases, leaving 14 bases between them. Germline values: CDR1 SGHDT, CDR2 YYEEEE. The CDR3 loop is CASSLGGWGGQPQHF. The CDR3 DNA follows: TGTGCCAGCAGCTTGGGCGGCTGGGGAGGCCAGCCCCAGCATTTT.

This chain uses TRBV15 with TRBJ2-1, with D possibly TRBD1 on 6 matching bases. The V gene lost 0 bases and the J gene lost 6 bases, with 15 bases spanning the gap. In germline, CDR1 is LNHNV, CDR2 YYDKDF (reference sequence). The CDR3 length is 16 residues. In nucleotides, the CDR3 is TGTGCCACCAGCAGAGATGTCCAGGGGACCTTCAATGAGCAGTTCTTC. It is translated as CATSRDVQGTFNEQFF. Full variable domain (rest looked up from reference TRBV15 and TRBJ2-1): DAMVIQNPRYQVTQFGKPVTLSCSQTLNHNVMYWYQQKSSQAPKLLFHYYDKDFNNEADTPDNFQSRRPNTSFCFLDIRSPGLGDTAMYLCATSRDVQGTFNEQFFGPGTRLTVL.

V usage is TRBV29-1 and J usage is TRBJ2-3; D unclear. V dropped 6 bases and J dropped 2 bases, with 12 bases sitting between them. CDR1 is SQVTM, CDR2 ANQGSEA, per germline. The CDR3 loop spans 13 amino acids. The chain's CDR3 is CSVQTLFTDTQYF. The CDR3, as DNA: TGCAGCGTCCAGACCCTTTTCACAGATACGCAGTATTTT.

The genes are TRBV6-1 and TRBJ1-2; D may be TRBD1 (5 bases). V dropped 6 bases and J dropped 8 bases, with 19 bases sitting between them. CDR1 and CDR2 from the germline V gene are MNHNS and SASEGT. The CDR3 is 14 amino acids. CDR3 sequence: CASSLNRDWGGYTF. CDR3 in DNA: TGTGCCAGCAGCCTGAACCGGGACTGGGGGGGCTACACCTTC.

This clone was seen a single time. The rearrangement joins TRBV6-6 to TRBJ1-4; D remains ambiguous. Germline-derived CDR1 and CDR2 are MNHNY and SVGAGI (reference sequence). The V gene lost 6 bases and the J gene lost 8 bases, with 19 bases spanning the gap. There are 15 residues in the CDR3. The CDR3 DNA follows: TGTGCCAGCAGGGAAAGACACGAGGCTCGGGAAAAACTGTTTTTT. This gives the protein CASRERHEAREKLFF.